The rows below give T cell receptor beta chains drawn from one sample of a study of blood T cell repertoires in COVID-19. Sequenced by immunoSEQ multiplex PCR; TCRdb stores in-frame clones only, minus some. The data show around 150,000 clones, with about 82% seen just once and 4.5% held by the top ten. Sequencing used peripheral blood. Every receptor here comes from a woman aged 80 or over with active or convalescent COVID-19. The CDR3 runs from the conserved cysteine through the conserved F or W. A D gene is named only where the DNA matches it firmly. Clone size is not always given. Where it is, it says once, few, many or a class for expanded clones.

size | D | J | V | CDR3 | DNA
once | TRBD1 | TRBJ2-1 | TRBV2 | CASSEFRDRAEEQFF | TGTGCCAGCAGTGAGTTCCGGGACAGGGCCGAGGAGCAGTTCTTC
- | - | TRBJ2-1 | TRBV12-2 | CASRLGLAGLNEQFF | TGTGCAAGTCGCTTAGGACTAGCGGGGCTGAATGAGCAGTTCTTC
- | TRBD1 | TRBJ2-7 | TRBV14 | CASSQNPGGQYYEQYF | TGTGCCAGCAGCCAAAACCCAGGGGGCCAATACTACGAGCAGTACTTC
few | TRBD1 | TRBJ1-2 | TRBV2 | CASRAQGDKGYGYTF | TGTGCCAGCAGGGCACAGGGGGATAAGGGCTATGGCTACACCTTC
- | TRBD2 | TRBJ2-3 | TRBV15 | CATSRDISRFASGVSRSSTDTQYF | TGTGCCACCAGCAGAGATATTTCCAGGTTTGCAAGCGGGGTTAGTCGATCTAGCACAGATACGCAGTATTTT
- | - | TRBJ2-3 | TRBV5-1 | CASSLLADTQYF | TGCGCCAGCAGCTTGCTAGCCGATACGCAGTATTTT
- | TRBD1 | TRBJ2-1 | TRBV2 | CASRTMGQPKFF | TGTGCCAGTAGAACAATGGGACAGCCTAAATTCTTC
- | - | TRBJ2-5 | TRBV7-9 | CASSGLRGEETQYF | TGTGCCAGTTCAGGGTTGCGTGGAGAGGAGACCCAGTACTTC
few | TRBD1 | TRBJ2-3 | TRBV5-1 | CASSQGTVPADTQYF | TGCGCCAGCAGCCAAGGGACAGTCCCCGCAGATACGCAGTATTTT
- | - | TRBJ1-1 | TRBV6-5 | CASGTDQGTTEAFF | TGTGCCAGCGGGACCGACCAGGGGACCACTGAAGCTTTCTTT
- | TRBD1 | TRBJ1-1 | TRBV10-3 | CAISLTGVTEAFF | TGTGCCATCAGCCTCACAGGGGTCACTGAAGCTTTCTTT